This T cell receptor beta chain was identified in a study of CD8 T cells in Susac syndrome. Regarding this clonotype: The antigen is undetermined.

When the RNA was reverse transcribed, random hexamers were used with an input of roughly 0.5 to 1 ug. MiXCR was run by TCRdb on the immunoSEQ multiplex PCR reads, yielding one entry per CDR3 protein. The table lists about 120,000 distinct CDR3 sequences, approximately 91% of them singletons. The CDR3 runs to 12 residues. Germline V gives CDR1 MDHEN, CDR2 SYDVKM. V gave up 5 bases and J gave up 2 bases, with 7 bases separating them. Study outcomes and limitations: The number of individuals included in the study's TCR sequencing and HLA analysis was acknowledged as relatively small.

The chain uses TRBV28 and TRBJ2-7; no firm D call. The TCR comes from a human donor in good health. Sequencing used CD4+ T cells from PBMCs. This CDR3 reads CASSPKTYEQYF. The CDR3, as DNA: TGTGCCAGCAGTCCCAAAACCTACGAGCAGTACTTC.